This T cell receptor (beta chain) was recovered during a study of blood T cell repertoires in COVID-19. Overall study: COVID-19 samples from acute and convalescent phases originated in the United States, Italy and Spain.

This table comes from immunoSEQ multiplex PCR, and its TCRdb copy is limited to in-frame clones, with some not included. The table has some 320,000 clones, more than 90% seen once. J gave up 6 bases and V 4 bases, and 9 bases lay outside the gene matches. This CDR3 is 16 amino acids long. Germline assignment: CDR1 SGHRS and CDR2 YFSETQ. Study members were between 18 and 89 years old and lived in roughly 24 US regions. The sample consisted of PBMCs or T cells enriched from blood (not recorded which). The sequence was obtained from a man aged 55-75 years who had recovered from COVID-19. This rearrangement joins TRBV5-1 to TRBJ2-1, with TRBD2 matching 11 bases. The CDR3 region is CASSTPTSGIANEQFF. CDR3 bases: TGCGCCAGCAGCACCCCGACTAGCGGGATAGCCAATGAGCAGTTCTTC.